Sequencing of this T cell receptor beta chain was carried out in a study of blood T cell repertoires in COVID-19. Study details: Some COVID-19 samples were acute and others convalescent; all came from the United States, Italy and Spain. T cells, B-cell-depleted T cells, or PBMCs supplied cDNA or gDNA.

V shed 2 bases and J shed 5 bases, with 16 bases lying between them. CDR3 size: 15 residues. From germline, CDR1 is SNHLY and CDR2 FYNNEI. The method was immunoSEQ multiplex PCR; TCRdb's version includes in-frame clones alone and lacks a portion of them. Found here are 75,000 to 85,000 clones, 80% to 90% of them singletons; the top ten hold around 40%. This clonotype was sampled from a human donor in a cohort sampled during active COVID-19. The specimen was peripheral blood. This rearrangement joins TRBV2 to TRBJ2-7; a possible D gene is TRBD1 (5 bases). The CDR3 DNA sequence: TGTGCCAGCAGTGAACAGGGATTGGGTCGGGACGAGCAGTACTTC. Its translation is CASSEQGLGRDEQYF.